Presented here are 10 T cell receptor beta chains from one specimen sequenced in a study of OX40 agonist ivuxolimab in advanced cancers. Libraries were prepared by immunoSEQ multiplex PCR; TCRdb keeps only in-frame clonotypes and omits some of them. This table holds approximately 50,000 clones, around 85% found once. Sequences were derived from CD4+ or CD8+ T cells sorted from blood, sampled in a trial of the OX40 agonist ivuxolimab. The receptors come from an adult with an advanced solid tumor such as melanoma, head and neck, liver or kidney cancer.

The chain is built from TRBV5-1 and TRBJ2-3, with TRBD2 matching 10 bases. Germline CDR1 reads SGHRS; CDR2 reads YFSETQ. The CDR3 is 17 residues long. V shed 1 base, J shed 0 bases, and the junction held 5 bases outside the gene matches. The CDR3 here is CASSLSPGLASTDTQYF. DNA for the CDR3: TGCGCCAGCAGCTTGTCCCCGGGACTAGCGAGCACAGATACGCAGTATTTT.

This clone was counted a single time. A read error may account for a junction end that differs from germline. The rearrangement links TRBV5-1 to TRBJ2-5; D is tentatively TRBD1 or TRBD2 (5 bases each). CDR1 is SGHRS and CDR2 is YFSETQ in the germline V gene. This CDR3 has 13 amino acids. This CDR3 is CASGYGAGESQYF. In DNA form, the CDR3 reads TGCGCCAGCGGCTACGGGGCTGGAGAGTCCCAGTACTTC.

This clone was detected only a few times. This chain links TRBV5-6 with TRBJ2-2; 9 positions agree with TRBD2. V lost 3 bases, J lost 4 bases, and 10 bases stayed unmatched. Germline V gene sequence: CDR1 SGHDT, CDR2 YYEEEE. The CDR3 is 17 residues long. The CDR3 region is CASSWERSGRPTGELFF. The DNA of the CDR3 is TGTGCCAGCAGCTGGGAGCGGAGCGGGAGGCCCACCGGGGAGCTGTTTTTT.

V is TRBV6-1 and J is TRBJ2-3; D is undetermined. The CDR3 has 10 residues. With 6 bases removed from V and 5 bases from J, the gap between germline ends came to 3 bases. From germline, CDR1 is MNHNS and CDR2 SASEGT. CDR3 in DNA: TGTGCCAGCAGACTAGATACGCAGTATTTT. Protein sequence: CASRLDTQYF.

The J gene is TRBJ2-3, the V gene TRBV5-4; 9 nucleotides line up with TRBD2. The V gene end was trimmed by 0 bases and the J gene end by 4 bases; junction bases not matched to a gene: 6. CDR3 length equals 16 residues. In germline, CDR1 is SGHNT, CDR2 YYREEE (reference sequence). The CDR3 DNA sequence: TGTGCCAGCAGCTTGGGCGCAGCGGGAGGACCAGATACGCAGTATTTT. Translated: CASSLGAAGGPDTQYF. Together with reference TRBV5-4 and TRBJ2-3, the CDR3 gives the full variable domain: ETGVTQSPTHLIKTRGQQVTLRCSSQSGHNTVSWYQQALGQGPQFIFQYYREEENGRGNFPPRFSGLQFPNYSSELNVNALELDDSALYLCASSLGAAGGPDTQYFGPGTRLTVL.

The chain recombines TRBV6-5 with TRBJ2-7; TRBD2 might be the D (6 bases). This CDR3 is built from 14 residues. Germline V gives CDR1 MNHEY, CDR2 SVGAGI. Trimming stripped 4 bases from V and 2 bases from J, with 12 bases between. CDR3 loop: CASSFGGYAYEQYF. Written as DNA, the CDR3 is TGTGCCAGCAGTTTTGGGGGGTACGCCTACGAGCAGTACTTC.

The rearrangement joins TRBV5-1 to TRBJ2-3; perhaps TRBD2 as D (6 bases). Germline CDR1 SGHRS, CDR2 YFSETQ. The V gene lost 1 base and the J gene lost 4 bases, with 13 bases spanning the gap. The CDR3 is made up of 15 amino acids. The CDR3 sequence: CASSLYGGVADTQYF. The CDR3, as DNA: TGCGCCAGCAGCTTGTACGGAGGGGTCGCAGATACGCAGTATTTT.

This chain links TRBV28 with TRBJ2-7, with D tentatively TRBD1 (5 bases). The CDR3 is made up of 15 amino acids. V lost 6 bases to trimming and J lost 6 bases, with 21 bases between them. CDR1 is MDHEN and CDR2 is SYDVKM in the germline V gene. The CDR3 DNA sequence: TGTGCCAGCAGCCCAGCAGCCAGGGCTGCTTCCGAGCAGTACTTC. Translating it yields CASSPAARAASEQYF.

The chain links TRBV2 to TRBJ1-1, with TRBD1 identical over 7 bases. Germline lookup yields CDR1 SNHLY and CDR2 FYNNEI. The CDR3 contains 17 residues. J gave up 5 bases and V 3 bases, and 15 bases lay outside the gene matches. CDR3 DNA: TGTGCCAGCAGTGACGAGACAGGGTATTCCTTTAGAACTGAAGCTTTCTTT. Translating gives CASSDETGYSFRTEAFF.

The chain is built from TRBV19 and TRBJ2-1; 13 bases match TRBD2. The CDR3 length is 14 residues. V dropped 4 bases and J dropped 10; count of bases not matched to a gene: 4. Germline V lookup: CDR1 LNHDA, CDR2 SQIVND (reference sequence). This CDR3 is CASSTPGLAGEQFF. The CDR3 DNA reads as TGTGCCAGTAGTACCCCGGGACTAGCGGGAGAGCAGTTCTTC. Full variable domain (rest looked up from reference TRBV19 and TRBJ2-1): DGGITQSPKYLFRKEGQNVTLSCEQNLNHDAMYWYRQDPGQGLRLIYYSQIVNDFQKGDIAEGYSVSREKKESFPLTVTSAQKNPTAFYLCASSTPGLAGEQFFGPGTRLTVL.